This is a list of T cell receptor beta chains from one sample in a study of CD8+ T cells in alopecia areata. Only in-frame clones appear in the TCRdb table, and some are missing; sequencing was by immunoSEQ multiplex PCR. Of 90,000 to 150,000 clones detected, about two fifths appear once; the ten largest clones hold 3% to 3.5%. The source material was CD4+ T cells sorted from blood. The receptors were gathered from a human donor with alopecia areata. The CDR3 runs from the conserved cysteine through the conserved F or W. The size field is filled for only some rows; it gives once, few, many or a size class.

clone size	V gene	J gene	CDR3 protein
NA	TRBV2	TRBJ2-4	CASSEGPSPRLAKNIQYF
few	TRBV7-9	TRBJ2-7	CAVTSGSIEQYF
few	TRBV2	TRBJ1-4	CASREEAEKLFF
NA	TRBV5-1	TRBJ2-3	CASSLAGESTDTQYF
NA	TRBV18	TRBJ2-1	CASSPLGLDEQFF
NA	TRBV10-3	TRBJ2-7	CAIRGLATGEQYF
NA	TRBV7-2	TRBJ1-2	CASSLVHSTGVGGYTF
NA	TRBV29-1	TRBJ1-1	CSVRLRAGETEAFF
NA	TRBV30	TRBJ1-2	CAWRYRGNDGYTF
few	TRBV29-1	TRBJ2-3	CSAQPGQSTDTQYF
NA	TRBV7-2	TRBJ2-5	CASSPSWAGGETQYF
NA	TRBV6-6	TRBJ1-2	CASSPRAASYGYTF
NA	TRBV19	TRBJ2-5	CASSIAGLRGGETQYF